This T cell receptor (beta chain) was observed in a study of blood T cell repertoires in COVID-19. There are a few counts of this clone. The CDR3 has 14 amino acids. With 3 bases clipped from V and 9 bases from J, the junction kept 4 bases outside the gene matches. Per the germline V gene, CDR1 is SGHVS and CDR2 is FQNEAQ. Some clones are missing from TCRdb's copy, which holds only in-frame ones; the method was immunoSEQ multiplex PCR. Of approximately 290,000 clones listed, around 81% are singletons. The chain joins TRBV7-8 to TRBJ1-6; the match to TRBD1 covers 8 bases. The clonotype originates from a person between 65 and 80 years old with COVID-19, enrolled during active disease. The source material was peripheral blood. The CDR3 bases are TGTGCCAGCAGCTTGCGGGACAGGAGTTCACCCCTCCACTTT. Encoded protein: CASSLRDRSSPLHF.